The 21 T cell receptor beta chains in this list originate from one sample, sequenced in a study of cytomegalovirus exposure and HLA in healthy donors. The PCR made use of 60 Vbeta and 13 Jbeta primers. The method was immunoSEQ multiplex PCR; TCRdb's version includes in-frame clones alone and lacks a portion of them. The sample lists 150,000 to 200,000 clones; about 80% were seen once. The sequencing sample was made of PBMCs. The receptors were gathered from a woman aged 50 to 60 in good health and CMV-seronegative.

The rearrangement uses TRBV11-2 and TRBJ2-7; 7 nucleotides align to TRBD1. This CDR3 region has 14 residues. The ends lost 3 bases at V and 10 bases at J; junction bases unmatched: 12. Germline V gene sequence: CDR1 SGHAT, CDR2 FQNNGV. In DNA, the CDR3 is TGTGCCAGCAGCTTGGAAATGACAGGGATAGACCAGTACTTC. Translating gives CASSLEMTGIDQYF.

The V and J genes are TRBV19 and TRBJ2-1, with no clear D. This CDR3 contains 12 residues. Trimming left V 5 bases short and J 4 bases short, with 6 bases between. Germline V gene lookup returns CDR1 LNHDA and CDR2 SQIVND (reference sequence). The CDR3 coding sequence is TGTGCCAGTAGTGCTAGATACAATGAGCAGTTCTTC. Amino acids: CASSARYNEQFF.

The J gene is TRBJ1-1, the V gene TRBV6-1, with D unresolved. The CDR3 length is 14 residues. CDR1 is MNHNS and CDR2 is SASEGT in the germline V gene. Trimming took 6 bases from V and 8 from J, leaving 19 bases between them. The chain's CDR3 is CASSEPRGIMEAFF. CDR3 bases: TGTGCCAGCAGCGAACCCCGCGGGATAATGGAAGCTTTCTTT.

This chain joins TRBV5-8 and TRBJ2-7; 7 nucleotides line up with TRBD1. CDR1 and CDR2 (germline): SGHTS, YDEGEE. V was clipped by 7 bases and J by 0 bases; unmatched bases: 4. The CDR3 sequence is 13 residues long. CDR3 in amino acids: CASLRGSSYEQYF. The CDR3 DNA reads TGTGCCAGCCTCAGGGGGAGCTCCTACGAGCAGTACTTC. Full variable domain (rest looked up from reference TRBV5-8 and TRBJ2-7): EAGVTQSPTHLIKTRGQQATLRCSPISGHTSVYWYQQALGLGLQFLLWYDEGEERNRGNFPPRFSGRQFPNYSSELNVNALELEDSALYLCASLRGSSYEQYFGPGTRLTVT.

This chain joins TRBV6-5 and TRBJ2-2; the match to TRBD2 covers 7 bases. V was clipped by 6 bases and J by 5 bases; unmatched bases: 6. Germline V gives CDR1 MNHEY, CDR2 SVGAGI. The CDR3 has 14 amino acids. CDR3 nucleotides: TGTGCCAGCAGGTGGGGGGGAAGGACCGGGGAGCTGTTTTTT. Translation gives CASRWGGRTGELFF.

The rearrangement joins TRBV4-1 to TRBJ2-3; 10 bases are shared with TRBD1. The CDR3 spans 14 residues. Losses at the gene ends were 4 bases for V and 5 bases for J; bases not matched to a gene: 3. Germline loops: CDR1 MGHRA, CDR2 YSYEKL. The CDR3 DNA follows: TGCGCCAGCAGCCGGACAGGGGGTATAGATACGCAGTATTTT. This encodes CASSRTGGIDTQYF.

This clone was counted between two and nine times. The gene calls are TRBV2 and TRBJ1-5; 8 bases are a match to TRBD1. V dropped 3 bases and J dropped 6; count of bases not matched to a gene: 4. This CDR3 has 14 residues. CDR1 and CDR2 (germline): SNHLY, FYNNEI. The CDR3 DNA reads TGTGCCAGCAGTGAGGGACAGGCCGGTCAGCCCCAGCATTTT. As protein: CASSEGQAGQPQHF.

This clone has only a few counts. J is TRBJ1-1 and V is TRBV30; D is unresolved. Trimming took off 5 bases at V and 2 bases at J, with 15 bases between the two ends. The CDR3 consists of 14 residues. In germline, CDR1 is GTSNPN, CDR2 SVGIG (reference sequence). In nucleotides, the CDR3 is TGTGCCTGGGTCCAGGAATCCAGAAACACTGAAGCTTTCTTT. It encodes CAWVQESRNTEAFF.

J is TRBJ2-1 and V is TRBV19; TRBD2 agrees at 7 bases. The ends lost 2 bases at V and 4 bases at J; junction bases unmatched: 5. This CDR3 spans 15 amino acids. CDR1 LNHDA and CDR2 SQIVND come from the germline V gene (reference sequence). The CDR3 coding sequence is TGTGCCAGTAGTATAAGGCCAGCGGGGTACAATGAGCAGTTCTTC. Its translation: CASSIRPAGYNEQFF.

The V call is TRBV5-1, the J call TRBJ2-3; 10 nucleotides match TRBD2. Germline V gene sequence: CDR1 SGHRS, CDR2 YFSETQ. V dropped 2 bases and J dropped 4; count of bases not matched to a gene: 10. The CDR3 totals 17 residues. The CDR3 spells CASSFGTSALAPDTQYF. The DNA for the CDR3 is TGCGCCAGCAGCTTTGGGACTAGCGCTCTTGCCCCAGATACGCAGTATTTT.

The CDR3 coding sequence is TGTGCCAGCAAGGGGGATGGAGGCTACACCTTC. Translation gives CASKGDGGYTF. The chain uses TRBV2 and TRBJ1-2; tentatively, D is TRBD1 (6 bases). Germline loops: CDR1 SNHLY, CDR2 FYNNEI. CDR3 size: 11 residues. Trimming stripped 7 bases from V and 8 bases from J, with 11 bases between.

V is TRBV9 and J is TRBJ2-2, with D perhaps TRBD1 (6 bases). Trimming cost V 8 bases and J 1 base, with 15 bases left between them. This CDR3 spans 15 amino acids. Germline-derived CDR1 and CDR2 are SGDLS and YYNGEE. DNA of the CDR3: TGTGCCAGTTCACGAACAGGGCTGAACACCGGGGAGCTGTTTTTT. Translation: CASSRTGLNTGELFF.

V usage is TRBV7-9 and J usage is TRBJ2-3, with 7 bases that match TRBD1. The CDR3 has 18 amino acids. J was trimmed by 0 bases and V by 5 bases; bases with no gene match: 14. Germline V CDR1 and CDR2: SEHNR, FQNEAQ (reference sequence). CDR3 DNA sequence: TGTGCCAGCAGCCCTCCTTCGAGGCAGGGGGTTAGCACAGATACGCAGTATTTT. This translates into CASSPPSRQGVSTDTQYF.

The V gene is TRBV18, the J gene TRBJ2-2, with 8 nucleotides matching TRBD1. V shed 0 bases, J shed 3 bases, and the junction held 0 bases outside the gene matches. Germline loops: CDR1 KGHSH, CDR2 LQKENI. The CDR3 is 15 residues long. Here the CDR3 DNA reads TGTGCCAGCTCACCACCGACAGGGGACACCGGGGAGCTGTTTTTT. This gives the protein CASSPPTGDTGELFF.

V gene TRBV7-2 combines with J gene TRBJ2-3, with 12 bases identical to TRBD2. The CDR3 is made up of 15 amino acids. J gave up 6 bases and V 1 base, and 2 bases lay outside the gene matches. Germline V gene sequence: CDR1 SGHTA, CDR2 FQGNSA. DNA of the CDR3: TGTGCCAGCAGCTTAGGTACTAGCGGGAGGGATACGCAGTATTTT. Protein product: CASSLGTSGRDTQYF.

V is TRBV4-1 and J is TRBJ2-1; TRBD2 matches 7 bases. After removal of 4 bases from V and 6 bases from J, the junction contained 9 bases not matched to a gene. Germline CDR1 MGHRA, CDR2 YSYEKL. This CDR3 has 15 residues. The CDR3 protein is CASSRAGTGSNEQFF. CDR3 sequence (DNA): TGCGCCAGCAGCCGAGCGGGAACCGGGAGCAATGAGCAGTTCTTC.

This chain links TRBV5-1 with TRBJ2-5; perhaps TRBD2 as D (6 bases). The J call may be faulty, since TRBJ2-7 better matches the DNA end. Germline V gene lookup returns CDR1 SGHRS and CDR2 YFSETQ. CDR3 length: 14 amino acids. CDR3 coding DNA: TGCGCCAGCAAGGAGGGAATTGGCCGTACCGAGCAGTACTTC. It codes for CASKEGIGRTEQYF.

The genes are TRBV5-1 and TRBJ1-2; D is unresolved. The germline V and J ends were trimmed by 7 bases and 7 bases, with 14 bases remaining between them. From germline, CDR1 is SGHRS and CDR2 YFSETQ. The CDR3 consists of 12 residues. This CDR3 reads CASGEVGGGYTF. The CDR3, as DNA: TGCGCCAGCGGAGAAGTCGGAGGTGGCTACACCTTC.

This chain uses TRBV9 with TRBJ2-5; 7 nucleotides align to TRBD1. The CDR3 is made up of 12 amino acids. CDR1 is SGDLS, CDR2 YYNGEE, per germline. Trimming removed 5 bases from V and 7 bases from J; junction bases left unmatched: 5. Here the CDR3 reads CASSPEGATQYF. CDR3 coding DNA: TGTGCCAGCAGTCCTGAGGGGGCGACCCAGTACTTC.

This clone was found a few times. The rearrangement joins TRBV4-3 to TRBJ1-4; no reliable D call. The germline CDR1 and CDR2 sequences are LGHNA and YSLEER. The CDR3 consists of 15 residues. The V gene lost 0 bases and the J gene lost 3 bases, with 8 bases spanning the gap. The CDR3 DNA sequence: TGCGCCAGCAGCCAAGATGGCTTGGCTAATGAAAAACTGTTTTTT. Its protein is CASSQDGLANEKLFF.

The CDR3 sequence is CASSFERRSYEQYF. The DNA of the CDR3 is TGTGCCAGCAGTTTCGAGCGGAGGTCCTACGAGCAGTACTTC. V gene TRBV27 combines with J gene TRBJ2-7, with D possibly being TRBD2 (5 bases). Trimming took 3 bases from V and 1 from J, leaving 10 bases between them. CDR1 MNHEY and CDR2 SMNVEV come from the germline V gene (reference sequence). The length of the CDR3 is 14 residues.